This T cell receptor beta chain was observed in a study of Tregs in tolerant kidney transplant recipients. CD4+CD25+CD127- Tregs, CD4+CD25- non-Tregs, CD4 and CD8 cells were sorted. The V gene's germline CDR1 is SGHAT and CDR2 FQNNGV. The CDR3 extends over 14 amino acids. The V and J ends lost 2 bases and 3 bases respectively, with 10 bases between them. Assay used: immunoSEQ multiplex PCR; TCRdb lists only in-frame clones, some missing. Among approximately 260,000 clones listed, around 82% were seen once. As concerns this clone: Its antigen remains unknown.

Overall study findings and caveats: Biological reproducibility was not directly addressed in this study.

This chain connects TRBV11-2 to TRBJ1-1; D is uncertain. The specimen sequenced was CD4+ T cells from blood. The clonotype comes from a human donor in good health. CDR3 sequence reads: CASSLIQRDTEAFF. The CDR3 DNA is TGTGCCAGCAGCTTAATACAGAGGGACACTGAAGCTTTCTTT.